Described below is a single TCR beta chain sequence and its context. What it binds is not known. The data stem from a study of cytomegalovirus exposure and HLA in healthy donors. Study-level results: The authors later found most CMV-associated TCR beta chains appeared HLA-restricted. Another analysis was done later, and it associated approximately 15,000 TCR beta sequences with HLA alleles at 0.05 false discovery rate. Sequencing depth roughly uniform across donors was assumed in presence/absence analyses.

Researchers ran the PCR with 60 Vbeta and 13 Jbeta primers. The protocol was immunoSEQ multiplex PCR, while the TCRdb copy is restricted to in-frame clones and leaves out a portion. This sample has 130,000 or so clones, with roughly four fifths found just once. This CDR3 is built from 13 residues. In germline, CDR1 is MNHEY, CDR2 SVGAGI. After removal of 6 bases from V and 13 bases from J, the junction contained 15 bases not matched to a gene. What was sequenced was PBMCs. The chain employs TRBV6-5 and TRBJ2-7; 7 bases map to TRBD1. The clonotype was recovered from a man aged 18 to 30 in good health and CMV-seropositive. The CDR3 region is CASSPILQGPTYF. CDR3 DNA sequence: TGTGCCAGCAGCCCGATCCTACAGGGGCCAACCTACTTC.